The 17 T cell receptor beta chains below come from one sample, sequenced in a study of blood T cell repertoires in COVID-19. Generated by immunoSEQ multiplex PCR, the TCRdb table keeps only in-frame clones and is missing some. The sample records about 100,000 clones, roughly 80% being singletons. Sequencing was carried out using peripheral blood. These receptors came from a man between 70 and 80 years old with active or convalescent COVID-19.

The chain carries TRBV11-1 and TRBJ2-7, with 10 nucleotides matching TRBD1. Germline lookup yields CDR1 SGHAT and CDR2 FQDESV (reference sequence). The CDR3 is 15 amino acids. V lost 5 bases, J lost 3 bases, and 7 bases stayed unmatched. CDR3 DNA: TGTGCCAGCAGCCCCCCTGACAGGGGGCACTACGAGCAGTACTTC. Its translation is CASSPPDRGHYEQYF.

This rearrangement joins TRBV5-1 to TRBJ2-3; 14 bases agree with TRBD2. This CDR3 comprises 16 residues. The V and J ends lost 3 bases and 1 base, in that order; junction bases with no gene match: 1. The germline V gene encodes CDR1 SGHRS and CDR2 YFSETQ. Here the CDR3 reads CASSSTSGGGTDTQYF. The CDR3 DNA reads TGCGCCAGCAGCTCGACTAGCGGGGGGGGCACAGATACGCAGTATTTT.

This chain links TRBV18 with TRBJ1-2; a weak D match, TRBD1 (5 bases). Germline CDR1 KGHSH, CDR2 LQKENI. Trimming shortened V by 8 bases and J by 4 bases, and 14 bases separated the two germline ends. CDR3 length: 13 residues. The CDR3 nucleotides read TGTGCCAGCACGACAGCGGAGGGCTATGGCTACACCTTC. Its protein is CASTTAEGYGYTF.

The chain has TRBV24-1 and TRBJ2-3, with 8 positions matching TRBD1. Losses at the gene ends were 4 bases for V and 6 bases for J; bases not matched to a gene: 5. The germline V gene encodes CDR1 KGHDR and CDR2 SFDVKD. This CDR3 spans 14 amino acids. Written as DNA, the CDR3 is TGTGCCACCAGTGAAACAGGGGGTGGTGATACGCAGTATTTT. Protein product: CATSETGGGDTQYF.

In DNA, the CDR3 is TGTGCCAGCACCCCGGACAGGGGCACTGAAGCTTTCTTT. Translation gives CASTPDRGTEAFF. V usage is TRBV2 and J usage is TRBJ1-1; 9 nucleotides line up with TRBD1. CDR1 is SNHLY, CDR2 FYNNEI, per germline. The junction had 4 bases not matched to a gene; V was cut back by 7 bases and J by 4 bases. This CDR3 contains 13 residues.

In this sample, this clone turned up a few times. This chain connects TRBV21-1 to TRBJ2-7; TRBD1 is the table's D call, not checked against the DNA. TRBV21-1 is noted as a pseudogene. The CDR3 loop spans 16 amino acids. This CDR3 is CASSFYCQGFVYEQYF. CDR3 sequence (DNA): TGTGCCAGCAGCTTCTACTGCCAGGGGTTCGTTTACGAGCAGTACTTC.

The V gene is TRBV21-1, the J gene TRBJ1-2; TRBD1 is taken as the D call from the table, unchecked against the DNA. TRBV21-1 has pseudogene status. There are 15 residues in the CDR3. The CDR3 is CASSARDRGNYGYTF. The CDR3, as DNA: TGTGCCAGCAGCGCCCGGGACAGGGGGAACTATGGCTACACCTTC.

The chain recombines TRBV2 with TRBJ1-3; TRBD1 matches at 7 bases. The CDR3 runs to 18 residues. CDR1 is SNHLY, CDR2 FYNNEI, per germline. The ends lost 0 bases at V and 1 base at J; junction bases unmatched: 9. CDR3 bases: TGTGCCAGCAGTGAAGCGAGCCAGGGGGTTGGATCTGGAAACACCATATATTTT. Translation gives CASSEASQGVGSGNTIYF.

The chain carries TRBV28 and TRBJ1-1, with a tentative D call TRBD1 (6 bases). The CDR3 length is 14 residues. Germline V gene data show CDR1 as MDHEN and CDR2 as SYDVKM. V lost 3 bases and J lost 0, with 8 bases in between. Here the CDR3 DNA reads TGTGCCAGCAGTTTTCGACAGGTGAACACTGAAGCTTTCTTT. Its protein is CASSFRQVNTEAFF.

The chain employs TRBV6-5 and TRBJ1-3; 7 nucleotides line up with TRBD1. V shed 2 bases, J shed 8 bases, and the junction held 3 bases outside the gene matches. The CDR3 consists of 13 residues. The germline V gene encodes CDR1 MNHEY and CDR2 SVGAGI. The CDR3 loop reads CASSYQTGYTIYF. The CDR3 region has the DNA TGTGCCAGCAGTTACCAGACAGGGTACACCATATATTTT.

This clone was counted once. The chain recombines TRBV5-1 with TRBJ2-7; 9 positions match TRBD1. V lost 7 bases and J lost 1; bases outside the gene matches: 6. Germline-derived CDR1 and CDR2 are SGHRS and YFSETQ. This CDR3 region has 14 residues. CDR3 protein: CASSGTGTSYEQYF. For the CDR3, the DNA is TGCGCCAGCTCCGGGACAGGGACTTCCTACGAGCAGTACTTC.

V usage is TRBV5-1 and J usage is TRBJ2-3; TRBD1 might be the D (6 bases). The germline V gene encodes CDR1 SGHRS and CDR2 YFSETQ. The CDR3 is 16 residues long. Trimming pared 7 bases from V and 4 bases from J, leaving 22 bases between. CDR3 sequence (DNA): TGCGCCAGCTCTAGGACAGCAACCGATGTTGCAGATACGCAGTATTTT. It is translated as CASSRTATDVADTQYF.

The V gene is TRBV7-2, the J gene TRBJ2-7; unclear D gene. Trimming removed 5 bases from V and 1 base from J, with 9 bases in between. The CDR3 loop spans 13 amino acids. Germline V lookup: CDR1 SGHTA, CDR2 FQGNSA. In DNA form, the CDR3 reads TGTGCCAGCAGCGCGGCCGCTTCCTACGAGCAGTACTTC. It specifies CASSAAASYEQYF. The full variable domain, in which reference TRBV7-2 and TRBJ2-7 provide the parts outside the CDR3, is GAGVSQSPSNKVTEKGKDVELRCDPISGHTALYWYRQSLGQGLEFLIYFQGNSAPDKSGLPSDRFSAERTGGSVSTLTIQRTQQEDSAVYLCASSAAASYEQYFGPGTRLTVT.

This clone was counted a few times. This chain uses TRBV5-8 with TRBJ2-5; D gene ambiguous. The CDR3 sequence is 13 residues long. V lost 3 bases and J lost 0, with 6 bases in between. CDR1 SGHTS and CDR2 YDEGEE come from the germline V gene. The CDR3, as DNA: TGTGCCAGCAGCTCCCGGGACCAAGAGACCCAGTACTTC. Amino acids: CASSSRDQETQYF.

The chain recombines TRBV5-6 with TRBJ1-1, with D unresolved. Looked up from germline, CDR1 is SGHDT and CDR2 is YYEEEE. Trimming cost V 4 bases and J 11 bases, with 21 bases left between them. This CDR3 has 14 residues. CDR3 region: CASSGRAVRVNAFF. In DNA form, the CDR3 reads TGTGCCAGCAGCGGTCGGGCAGTGAGGGTAAACGCTTTCTTT. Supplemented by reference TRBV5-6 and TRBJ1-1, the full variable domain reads DAGVTQSPTHLIKTRGQQVTLRCSPKSGHDTVSWYQQALGQGPQFIFQYYEEEERQRGNFPDRFSGHQFPNYSSELNVNALLLGDSALYLCASSGRAVRVNAFFGQGTRLTVV.

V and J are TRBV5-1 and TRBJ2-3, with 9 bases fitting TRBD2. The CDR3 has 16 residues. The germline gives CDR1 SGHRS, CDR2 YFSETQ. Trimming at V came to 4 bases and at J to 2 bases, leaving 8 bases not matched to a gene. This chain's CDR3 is CASSAATSGLTDTQYF. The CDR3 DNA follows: TGCGCCAGCAGCGCGGCGACTAGCGGACTCACAGATACGCAGTATTTT.

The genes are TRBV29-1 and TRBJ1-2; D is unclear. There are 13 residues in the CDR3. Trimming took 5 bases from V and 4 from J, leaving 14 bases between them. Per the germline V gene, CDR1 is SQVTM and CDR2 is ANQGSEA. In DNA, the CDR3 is TGCAGCGTTCCCCACGGGGATGGCTATGGCTACACCTTC. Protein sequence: CSVPHGDGYGYTF. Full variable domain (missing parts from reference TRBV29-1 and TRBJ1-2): SAVISQKPSRDICQRGTSLTIQCQVDSQVTMMFWYRQQPGQSLTLIATANQGSEATYESGFVIDKFPISRPNLTFSTLTVSNMSPEDSSIYLCSVPHGDGYGYTFGSGTRLTVV.